The 27 T cell receptor beta chains in this list originate from one sample, sequenced in a study of T cells in tuberculosis. Profiling relied on immunoSEQ multiplex PCR, and the TCRdb table lists in-frame clones only, not all of them. The sample includes 85,000 to 100,000 clones, roughly 88% of them seen just once. Cells were sorted from thawed PBMC rested overnight and stained with GMM-loaded CD1B tetramer, viability dye and anti-CD3. The lipid loaded on the CD1B tetramers was C32 glucose monomycolate from Rhodococcus equi. Sequencing was done on a sample of CD1b-GMM tetramer-negative cells sorted from PBMCs. These receptors all come from an adult woman with latent tuberculosis.

The chain carries TRBV27 and TRBJ2-1, with TRBD1 matching over 7 bases. J gave up 4 bases and V 5 bases, and 5 bases lay outside the gene matches. Germline CDR1 reads MNHEY; CDR2 reads SMNVEV (reference sequence). CDR3 length equals 14 residues. CDR3 in amino acids: CASSNSQGYNEQFF. The DNA for the CDR3 is TGTGCCAGCAGTAATTCACAGGGGTACAATGAGCAGTTCTTC.

The V gene is TRBV28, the J gene TRBJ1-2, with TRBD1 identical over 7 bases. V trimming: 3 bases; J trimming: 5 bases; junction bases outside the gene matches: 15. The CDR3 sequence is 17 residues long. In germline, CDR1 is MDHEN, CDR2 SYDVKM. CDR3 nucleotides: TGTGCCAGCAGTTTCGGGGGACAGAATATAATCTCTTATGGCTACACCTTC. Residues: CASSFGGQNIISYGYTF.

The chain joins TRBV6-1 to TRBJ2-3, with D possibly matching TRBD2 (6 bases). The CDR3 is 15 residues long. Germline V CDR1 and CDR2: MNHNS, SASEGT. V was pared by 2 bases and J by 4 bases, with 13 bases between. DNA of the CDR3: TGTGCCAGCAGTGAACAACGGGGGACGGCAGATACGCAGTATTTT. Translation: CASSEQRGTADTQYF.

The CDR3 spells CASSWDWATDTQYF. The CDR3 DNA is TGTGCCAGCAGTTGGGACTGGGCCACAGATACGCAGTATTTT. J is TRBJ2-3 and V is TRBV6-1; tentatively, D is TRBD2 (6 bases). The CDR3 consists of 14 residues. Trimming shortened V by 5 bases and J by 2 bases, and 11 bases separated the two germline ends. Germline assignment: CDR1 MNHNS and CDR2 SASEGT.

The rearrangement uses TRBV19 and TRBJ2-6, with D tentatively TRBD2 (5 bases). Germline V CDR1 and CDR2: LNHDA, SQIVND (reference sequence). CDR3 length equals 15 residues. Trimming took off 7 bases at V and 2 bases at J, with 12 bases between the two ends. CDR3: CASTIGGAGANVLTF. CDR3 bases: TGTGCCAGTACCATAGGAGGTGCTGGGGCCAACGTCCTGACTTTC. The complete variable domain, with remaining parts taken from reference TRBV19 and TRBJ2-6, reads DGGITQSPKYLFRKEGQNVTLSCEQNLNHDAMYWYRQDPGQGLRLIYYSQIVNDFQKGDIAEGYSVSREKKESFPLTVTSAQKNPTAFYLCASTIGGAGANVLTFGAGSRLTVL.

This clone was picked up one time. V is TRBV10-3 and J is TRBJ2-1; 14 bases are a match to TRBD2. Germline trimming cut 6 bases from V and 5 bases from J; bases unmatched to any gene: 6. In germline, CDR1 is ENHRY, CDR2 SYGVKD. The CDR3 contains 16 residues. This chain's CDR3 is CAISLGTSGGHNEQFF. For the CDR3, the DNA is TGTGCCATCAGCCTCGGGACTAGCGGGGGCCACAATGAGCAGTTCTTC.

This rearrangement joins TRBV5-6 to TRBJ2-1; TRBD2 agrees at 12 bases. The CDR3 has 16 amino acids. Germline V gene data show CDR1 as SGHDT and CDR2 as YYEEEE. Trimming cost V 2 bases and J 5 bases; bases outside gene matches: 5. The CDR3 region is CASSFLTSGGNNEQFF. The DNA for the CDR3 is TGTGCCAGCAGCTTTCTGACTAGCGGGGGAAACAATGAGCAGTTCTTC.

The rearrangement joins TRBV6-1 to TRBJ1-2; TRBD1 aligns across 9 bases. The germline V gene encodes CDR1 MNHNS and CDR2 SASEGT. V lost 8 bases and J lost 2; bases outside the gene matches: 9. The CDR3 is 15 residues long. CDR3 bases: TGTGCCAGCGGGGGGTCCGGGACAGGGAACTATGGCTACACCTTC. Translated, it gives CASGGSGTGNYGYTF.

The V and J genes are TRBV28 and TRBJ1-2, with D possibly matching TRBD1 (6 bases). Trimming removed 6 bases from V and 4 bases from J, with 21 bases in between. CDR1 is MDHEN, CDR2 SYDVKM, per germline. This CDR3 comprises 16 residues. The DNA for the CDR3 is TGTGCCAGCAGGGGGGGGCCGACGCAAAGGGGCTATGGCTACACCTTC. It encodes CASRGGPTQRGYGYTF.

This clone was counted a few times. The chain couples TRBV7-8 to TRBJ2-7, with 7 nucleotides matching TRBD2. In germline, CDR1 is SGHVS, CDR2 FQNEAQ. The ends lost 5 bases at V and 4 bases at J; junction bases unmatched: 5. The CDR3 contains 13 residues. The CDR3 DNA is TGTGCCAGCAGCAGGACTAGGCGTTACGAGCAGTACGTC. Translated, it gives CASSRTRRYEQYV.

The chain has TRBV5-6 and TRBJ1-3; 8 bases agree with TRBD1. Unmatched junction bases numbered 9, after V lost 4 bases and J lost 0 bases. Per the germline V gene, CDR1 is SGHDT and CDR2 is YYEEEE. This CDR3 has 17 amino acids. CDR3 sequence reads: CASSGLTGVNSGNTIYF. The CDR3 nucleotides are TGTGCCAGCAGCGGCCTGACAGGGGTTAACTCTGGAAACACCATATATTTT.

The chain couples TRBV5-1 to TRBJ1-2; possible D gene TRBD1, 5 bases. Per the germline V gene, CDR1 is SGHRS and CDR2 is YFSETQ. The V end lost 4 bases, the J end lost 8 bases, and 21 bases lay between the germline ends. The CDR3 extends over 15 amino acids. The chain's CDR3 is CASSPERARVEGYTF. The DNA for the CDR3 is TGCGCCAGCAGCCCCGAAAGGGCCAGGGTCGAAGGCTACACCTTC.

Only one count was recorded for this clone. The V call is TRBV7-9, the J call TRBJ2-4; 13 positions match TRBD2. J lost 4 bases, V lost 0 bases, and 0 bases had no gene match. From germline, CDR1 is SEHNR and CDR2 FQNEAQ (reference sequence). This CDR3 has 16 residues. CDR3 sequence (DNA): TGTGCCAGCAGCTTAGCGGGACTAGCGGGGAAAAACATTCAGTACTTC. Protein sequence: CASSLAGLAGKNIQYF.

The rearrangement links TRBV30 to TRBJ2-5; TRBD2 matches at 8 bases. This CDR3 is built from 13 residues. Germline CDR1 is GTSNPN and CDR2 is SVGIG (reference sequence). V gave up 3 bases and J gave up 2 bases; unmatched junction bases: 2. CDR3 loop: CAWSERGQETQYF. In DNA form, the CDR3 reads TGTGCCTGGAGCGAGCGGGGGCAAGAGACCCAGTACTTC. Using reference TRBV30 and TRBJ2-5 for the parts outside the CDR3, the full variable domain is SQTIHQWPATLVQPVGSPLSLECTVEGTSNPNLYWYRQAAGRGLQLLFYSVGIGQISSEVPQNLSASRPQDRQFILSSKKLLLSDSGFYLCAWSERGQETQYFGPGTRLLVL.

The V and J genes are TRBV7-8 and TRBJ2-3; 7 bases line up with TRBD1. The CDR3 is 14 amino acids. Per the germline V gene, CDR1 is SGHVS and CDR2 is FQNEAQ. The trim removed 6 bases at V and 2 bases at J, leaving 5 bases unmatched. In DNA, the CDR3 is TGTGCCAGCAGAGGGGGCGGCTTCACAGATACGCAGTATTTT. Its translation: CASRGGGFTDTQYF.

This clone was detected once. The chain couples TRBV6-4 to TRBJ2-7; possibly TRBD1 for D (6 bases). The ends were cut back, 2 bases at V and 3 bases at J, with 17 bases in the middle. The CDR3 spans 16 residues. Germline loops: CDR1 MRHNA, CDR2 SNTAGT. The CDR3 DNA sequence: TGTGCCAGCAGTGACCATCGGGACATGACCCGCTACGAGCAGTACGTC. Translated, it gives CASSDHRDMTRYEQYV.

The rearrangement uses TRBV27 and TRBJ2-7; the D gene is possibly TRBD1 (5 bases). Germline V CDR1 and CDR2: MNHEY, SMNVEV (reference sequence). The length of the CDR3 is 16 residues. V was cut by 2 bases and J by 1 base, with 15 bases left in between. CDR3: CASSLRRGPVSYEQYF. In DNA, the CDR3 is TGTGCCAGCAGTTTAAGAAGGGGCCCGGTTTCCTACGAGCAGTACTTC.

V gene TRBV4-1 combines with J gene TRBJ2-5, with 9 bases that match TRBD1. Germline V gene lookup returns CDR1 MGHRA and CDR2 YSYEKL. This CDR3 comprises 16 residues. The ends lost 1 base at V and 4 bases at J; junction bases unmatched: 7. CDR3 nucleotide sequence: TGCGCCAGCAGCCAAGGCTCGGGACAGGGAAGAGAGACCCAGTACTTC. The encoded protein is CASSQGSGQGRETQYF.

V usage is TRBV9 and J usage is TRBJ2-1, with a weak D call TRBD1 (7 bases). Trimming removed 4 bases from V and 4 bases from J, with 15 bases in between. This CDR3 comprises 15 residues. Germline values: CDR1 SGDLS, CDR2 YYNGEE. CDR3 region: CASSQGGNLYNEQFF. DNA for the CDR3: TGTGCCAGCAGCCAGGGGGGTAACCTATACAATGAGCAGTTCTTC.

The gene calls are TRBV18 and TRBJ2-1; the match to TRBD2 covers 10 bases. Germline V gene lookup returns CDR1 KGHSH and CDR2 LQKENI. V lost 3 bases, J lost 8 bases, and 4 bases stayed unmatched. The CDR3 has 14 residues. The chain's CDR3 is CASSPSGGHYEQFF. The CDR3 nucleotides read TGTGCCAGCTCACCTAGCGGGGGGCACTATGAGCAGTTCTTC. The full variable domain, in which reference TRBV18 and TRBJ2-1 provide the parts outside the CDR3, is NAGVMQNPRHLVRRRGQEARLRCSPMKGHSHVYWYRQLPEEGLKFMVYLQKENIIDESGMPKERFSAEFPKEGPSILRIQQVVRGDSAAYFCASSPSGGHYEQFFGPGTRLTVL.

Comments on this clone: This sample includes further DNA sequences coding for the same CDR3. The rearrangement joins TRBV13 to TRBJ2-5; D is perhaps TRBD2 (5 bases). The V and J ends lost 4 bases and 7 bases respectively, with 10 bases between them. This CDR3 comprises 12 residues. Germline values: CDR1 PRHDT, CDR2 FYEKMQ (reference sequence). Here the CDR3 DNA reads TGTGCCAGCAGCTACCTAGCCGGGACCCAGTACTTC. It specifies CASSYLAGTQYF.

This clone has a single count. CDR3 residues: CASSYSRDAGGYTF. The DNA of the CDR3 is TGTGCCAGCAGTTACTCCCGGGACGCGGGAGGCTACACCTTC. This rearrangement joins TRBV6-5 to TRBJ1-2; TRBD1 is a possible D gene (5 bases). The ends were cut back, 0 bases at V and 8 bases at J, with 13 bases in the middle. CDR1 MNHEY and CDR2 SVGAGI come from the germline V gene. CDR3 length: 14 amino acids.

CDR3 sequence: CASSSVSTSGGLNTGELFF. The CDR3 region has the DNA TGCGCCAGCAGCTCAGTGTCGACTAGCGGGGGGTTAAACACCGGGGAGCTGTTTTTT. V gene TRBV5-1 combines with J gene TRBJ2-2; 13 bases map to TRBD2. CDR1 and CDR2 (germline): SGHRS, YFSETQ. With 3 bases clipped from V and 2 bases from J, the junction kept 10 bases outside the gene matches. The CDR3 totals 19 residues.

V usage is TRBV2 and J usage is TRBJ1-5; D may be TRBD1 (6 bases). Germline V gene data show CDR1 as SNHLY and CDR2 as FYNNEI. This CDR3 region has 17 residues. V was shortened by 5 bases and J by 4 bases, with 21 bases between the two germline ends. In nucleotides, the CDR3 is TGTGCCAGCAGTACCCCCGGGGGGCAGGGGTCAAATCAGCCCCAGCATTTT. Translating it yields CASSTPGGQGSNQPQHF.

V and J are TRBV6-5 and TRBJ2-7, with D unresolved. With 3 bases removed from V and 2 bases from J, the gap between germline ends came to 17 bases. Germline V gene data show CDR1 as MNHEY and CDR2 as SVGAGI. This CDR3 has 16 amino acids. Here the CDR3 reads CASSYRAPTFPYEQYV. The CDR3 DNA reads TGTGCCAGCAGTTATAGAGCCCCGACATTCCCCTACGAGCAGTACGTC.

DNA of the CDR3: TGTGCCAGCAGCTTGGACAGGGTGAACACTGAAGCTTTCTTT. Translation gives CASSLDRVNTEAFF. The chain recombines TRBV11-2 with TRBJ1-1; the match to TRBD1 covers 8 bases. This CDR3 has 14 amino acids. Unmatched junction bases numbered 0, after V lost 3 bases and J lost 0 bases. Germline lookup yields CDR1 SGHAT and CDR2 FQNNGV.

V gene TRBV9 combines with J gene TRBJ2-4; tentatively, D is TRBD2 (6 bases). The CDR3 is 16 amino acids. Per germline, CDR1 SGDLS and CDR2 YYNGEE. Trimming shortened V by 0 bases and J by 12 bases, and 22 bases separated the two germline ends. Written as DNA, the CDR3 is TGTGCCAGCAGCGTAGAGCCCACGCCAATTGCGGGGTCTCAGTACTTC. As protein: CASSVEPTPIAGSQYF. Based on the CDR3 plus reference TRBV9 and TRBJ2-4, the full variable domain is DSGVTQTPKHLITATGQRVTLRCSPRSGDLSVYWYQQSLDQGLQFLIQYYNGEERAKGNILERFSAQQFPDLHSELNLSSLELGDSALYFCASSVEPTPIAGSQYFGAGTRLSVL.